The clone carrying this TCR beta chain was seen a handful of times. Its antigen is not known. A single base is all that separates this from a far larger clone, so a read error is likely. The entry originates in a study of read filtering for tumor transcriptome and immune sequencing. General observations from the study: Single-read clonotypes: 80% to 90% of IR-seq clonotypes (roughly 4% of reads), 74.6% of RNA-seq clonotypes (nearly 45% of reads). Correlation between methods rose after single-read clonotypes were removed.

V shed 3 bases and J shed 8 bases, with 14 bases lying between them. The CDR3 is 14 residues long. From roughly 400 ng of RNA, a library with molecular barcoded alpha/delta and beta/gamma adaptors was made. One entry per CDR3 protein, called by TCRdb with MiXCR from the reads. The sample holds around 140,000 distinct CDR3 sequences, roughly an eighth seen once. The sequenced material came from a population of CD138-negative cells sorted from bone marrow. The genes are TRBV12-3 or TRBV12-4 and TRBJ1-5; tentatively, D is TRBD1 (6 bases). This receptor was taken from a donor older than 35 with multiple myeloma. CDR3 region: CASSLGHAIKPQHF. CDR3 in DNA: TGTGCCAGCAGTTTGGGACACGCAATTAAGCCCCAGCATTTT.